The 20 T cell receptor beta chains in this list originate from one sample, sequenced in a study of shared clonotypes between healthy human individuals. Some clones are missing from TCRdb's copy, which holds only in-frame ones; the method was immunoSEQ multiplex PCR. The table records millions of clones, approximately 95% of them present only once. The specimen was naive CD4+ T cells from PBMCs. Subset meaning: CD45RA+ positively selected. The receptors here all came from a man between 18 and 29 years old in good health. Some clones in this sample may be carry-over from other donors' samples.

This clone was seen just once. The chain has TRBV19 and TRBJ1-2; 7 nucleotides align to TRBD1. The CDR3 spans 12 residues. The ends lost 10 bases at V and 2 bases at J; junction bases unmatched: 4. The germline V gene has CDR1 LNHDA and CDR2 SQIVND (reference sequence). The CDR3 sequence: CATQQGNYGYTF. The CDR3 region has the DNA TGTGCCACCCAACAGGGGAACTATGGCTACACCTTC.

The chain couples TRBV7-6 to TRBJ1-1; D not resolved. Germline-derived CDR1 and CDR2 are SGHVS and FNYEAQ. The V end was cut by 5 bases, the J end by 0 bases, with 10 bases between. The CDR3 extends over 14 amino acids. CDR3 region: CASSPQFMNTEAFF. The CDR3 DNA reads TGTGCCAGCAGCCCACAGTTCATGAACACTGAAGCTTTCTTT. Based on the CDR3 plus reference TRBV7-6 and TRBJ1-1, the full variable domain is GAGVSQSPRYKVTKRGQDVALRCDPISGHVSLYWYRQALGQGPEFLTYFNYEAQQDKSGLPNDRFSAERPEGSISTLTIQRTEQRDSAMYRCASSPQFMNTEAFFGQGTRLTVV.

This chain uses TRBV27 with TRBJ1-1; D gene unclear. Trimming removed 6 bases at V and 4 bases at J, with 12 bases between. Looked up from germline, CDR1 is MNHEY and CDR2 is SMNVEV (reference sequence). CDR3 length equals 13 residues. CDR3 sequence (DNA): TGTGCCAGCAGACCGGCGGCTGGCACTGAAGCTTTCTTT. Translation gives CASRPAAGTEAFF.

The DNA for the CDR3 is TGTGCCAGCAGGCCGAGCTATTCCTCCCACTACGAGCAGTACTTC. Residues: CASRPSYSSHYEQYF. This chain uses TRBV2 with TRBJ2-7; D not certain. Germline CDR1 is SNHLY and CDR2 is FYNNEI. The CDR3 has 15 amino acids. V lost 6 bases and J 3 bases, leaving 18 bases between the germline ends.

The chain links TRBV6-5 to TRBJ2-7; D is possibly TRBD1 (6 bases). Germline V lookup: CDR1 MNHEY, CDR2 SVGAGI. The V and J ends lost 6 bases and 1 base respectively, with 16 bases between them. The CDR3 is 15 residues long. CDR3 nucleotide sequence: TGTGCCAGCAGGGGGGCGGAATCGGGGTCCTACGAGCAGTACTTC. It yields the protein CASRGAESGSYEQYF.

Points on this clone: Additional DNA sequences in this sample encode the identical CDR3. The rearrangement links TRBV28 to TRBJ2-2; D uncertain. The V end lost 7 bases, the J end lost 1 base, and 4 bases lay between the germline ends. This CDR3 is built from 12 residues. The V gene's germline CDR1 is MDHEN and CDR2 SYDVKM. CDR3 coding DNA: TGTGCCAGCAATCGGAACACCGGGGAGCTGTTTTTT. It yields the protein CASNRNTGELFF. The variable domain in full, with the rest retrieved from reference TRBV28 and TRBJ2-2, is DVKVTQSSRYLVKRTGEKVFLECVQDMDHENMFWYRQDPGLGLRLIYFSYDVKMKEKGDIPEGYSVSREKKERFSLILESASTNQTSMYLCASNRNTGELFFGEGSRLTVL.

This chain uses TRBV11-2 with TRBJ2-1, with D tentatively TRBD2 (5 bases). Trimming removed 0 bases from V and 8 bases from J, with 11 bases in between. Germline values: CDR1 SGHAT, CDR2 FQNNGV. The CDR3 extends over 14 amino acids. The CDR3 DNA sequence: TGTGCCAGCAGCTTAGATCGGGGAATCTATGAGCAGTTCTTC. The encoded protein is CASSLDRGIYEQFF.

The rearrangement links TRBV29-1 to TRBJ2-4; no clear D. There are 14 residues in the CDR3. Germline loops: CDR1 SQVTM, CDR2 ANQGSEA. The V and J ends lost 1 base and 0 bases respectively, with 7 bases between them. The CDR3 DNA reads TGCAGCGTTGAAGCGACTCTAGCCAAAAACATTCAGTACTTC. Translation gives CSVEATLAKNIQYF.

With regard to this clone: Within the sample, other DNA sequences also encode this same CDR3. The rearrangement joins TRBV7-2 to TRBJ2-7; the D is unclear. The V and J ends lost 2 bases and 0 bases respectively, with 8 bases between them. Germline V CDR1 and CDR2: SGHTA, FQGNSA. This CDR3 is built from 14 residues. CDR3 amino acids: CASSLTPSSYEQYF. CDR3 DNA sequence: TGTGCCAGCAGCTTAACTCCGAGCTCCTACGAGCAGTACTTC.

V usage is TRBV6-5 and J usage is TRBJ2-1, with D unclear. The CDR3 extends over 14 amino acids. Germline CDR1 reads MNHEY; CDR2 reads SVGAGI. Trimming pared 5 bases from V and 9 bases from J, leaving 17 bases between. DNA for the CDR3: TGTGCCAGCAGTAGATCTGCCCTTTTTCGTGAGCAGTTCTTC. Residues: CASSRSALFREQFF.

CDR3 in DNA: TGTGCCAGCAGCTTAGGGTCTCGACTAGCGGGAGGATCGACCGGGGAGCTGTTTTTT. It is translated as CASSLGSRLAGGSTGELFF. The chain combines TRBV13 with TRBJ2-2, with 13 nucleotides matching TRBD2. The length of the CDR3 is 19 residues. From germline, CDR1 is PRHDT and CDR2 FYEKMQ (reference sequence). V shed 0 bases and J 5 bases; nucleotides not matched to a gene: 9.

Concerning this clone: Other DNA sequences in this specimen translate into the identical CDR3. This chain joins TRBV5-1 and TRBJ2-1; a weak D match, TRBD1 (6 bases). Germline V gives CDR1 SGHRS, CDR2 YFSETQ. The length of the CDR3 is 14 residues. Trimming took 1 base from V and 3 from J, leaving 8 bases between them. As DNA, the CDR3 is TGCGCCAGCAGCTTGCAGGGGTTCTACAATGAGCAGTTCTTC. This encodes CASSLQGFYNEQFF.

The V gene is TRBV4-3, the J gene TRBJ2-5, with 14 bases fitting TRBD2. CDR3 length equals 17 residues. CDR1 LGHNA and CDR2 YSLEER come from the germline V gene. V trimming: 4 bases; J trimming: 4 bases; junction bases outside the gene matches: 8. The CDR3 sequence: CASSPTYGTSGRETQYF. The DNA for the CDR3 is TGCGCCAGCAGCCCTACCTACGGGACTAGCGGGAGAGAGACCCAGTACTTC.

The V call is TRBV6-5, the J call TRBJ1-4; a possible D gene is TRBD1 (5 bases). The CDR3 totals 16 residues. Germline values: CDR1 MNHEY, CDR2 SVGAGI. Trimming pared 2 bases from V and 0 bases from J, leaving 10 bases between. In DNA form, the CDR3 reads TGTGCCAGCAGTTACCGGCAGACAGCAACTAATGAAAAACTGTTTTTT. It translates to CASSYRQTATNEKLFF.

The chain joins TRBV27 to TRBJ2-7; 8 bases are shared with TRBD2. Trimming cost V 5 bases and J 1 base; bases outside gene matches: 10. This CDR3 is built from 16 residues. CDR1 and CDR2 (germline): MNHEY, SMNVEV (reference sequence). The CDR3: CASSPRFGRASYEQYF. The CDR3 DNA reads as TGTGCCAGCAGTCCCCGTTTCGGGAGGGCTTCCTACGAGCAGTACTTC.

On this clone: The same CDR3 can be traced to other DNA sequences in this sample. The chain has TRBV28 and TRBJ1-2; D is unclear. V lost 2 bases and J lost 8, with 9 bases in between. Germline V CDR1 and CDR2: MDHEN, SYDVKM. CDR3 size: 12 residues. The DNA of the CDR3 is TGTGCCAGCAGTTTAGTCGTGGGCGGCTACACCTTC. This encodes CASSLVVGGYTF.

This sequence joins TRBV7-9 and TRBJ1-3; 7 positions agree with TRBD1. The CDR3 covers 15 residues. The germline gives CDR1 SEHNR, CDR2 FQNEAQ (reference sequence). Unmatched junction bases numbered 10, after V lost 10 bases and J lost 1 base. CDR3 in DNA: TGTGCCACCATGGGTAGCAGGGGGTCTGGAAACACCATATATTTT. It yields the protein CATMGSRGSGNTIYF.

The CDR3 sequence: CASSLGTSGSFGNEQFF. The CDR3 DNA sequence: TGTGCCAGCAGCTTAGGTACTAGCGGGAGTTTTGGCAATGAGCAGTTCTTC. The rearrangement uses TRBV7-3 and TRBJ2-1; 11 bases are a match to TRBD2. This CDR3 has 17 amino acids. The germline V gene encodes CDR1 SGHTA and CDR2 FQGTGA. V shed 2 bases, J shed 6 bases, and the junction held 9 bases outside the gene matches.

The chain joins TRBV2 to TRBJ1-4; TRBD1 is a possible D gene (6 bases). V was cut by 5 bases and J by 5 bases, with 12 bases left in between. The CDR3 loop spans 14 amino acids. Germline V lookup: CDR1 SNHLY, CDR2 FYNNEI. The CDR3 loop reads CASSQGRVNEKLFF. Written as DNA, the CDR3 is TGTGCCAGCAGTCAGGGGAGGGTGAATGAAAAACTGTTTTTT.

V and J are TRBV27 and TRBJ2-7; TRBD1 is a possible D gene (5 bases). Germline CDR1 and CDR2: MNHEY and SMNVEV (reference sequence). CDR3 length equals 14 residues. The V end was cut by 3 bases, the J end by 6 bases, with 15 bases between. The CDR3 bases are TGTGCCAGCAGTTTCACAGGACCCCCCGGCGAGCAGTACTTC. As protein: CASSFTGPPGEQYF.